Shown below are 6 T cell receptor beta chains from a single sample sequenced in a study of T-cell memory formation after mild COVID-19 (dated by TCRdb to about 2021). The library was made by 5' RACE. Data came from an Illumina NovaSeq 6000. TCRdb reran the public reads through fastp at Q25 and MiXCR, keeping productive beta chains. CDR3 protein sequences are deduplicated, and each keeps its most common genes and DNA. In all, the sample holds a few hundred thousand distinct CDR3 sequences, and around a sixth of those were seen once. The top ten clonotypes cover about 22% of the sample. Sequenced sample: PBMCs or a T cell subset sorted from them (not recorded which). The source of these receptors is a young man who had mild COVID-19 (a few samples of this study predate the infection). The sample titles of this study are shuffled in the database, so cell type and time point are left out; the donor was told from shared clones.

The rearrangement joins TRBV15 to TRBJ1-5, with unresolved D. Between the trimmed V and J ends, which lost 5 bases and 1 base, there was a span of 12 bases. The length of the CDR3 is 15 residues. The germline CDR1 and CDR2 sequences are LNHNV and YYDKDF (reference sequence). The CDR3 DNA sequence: TGTGCCACCAGCCCGGGGAAAGTGAGCAATCAGCCCCAGCATTTT. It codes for CATSPGKVSNQPQHF.

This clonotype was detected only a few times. CDR3 region: CASSLGTFTGSEQFF. CDR3 coding DNA: TGTGCCAGCAGCCTCGGGACATTTACAGGCAGTGAGCAGTTCTTC. The chain joins TRBV6-2 or TRBV6-3 to TRBJ2-1; maybe TRBD1 (6 bases). The CDR3 runs 15 residues. CDR1 is MNHEY and CDR2 is SVGEGT in the germline V gene. V shed 6 bases and J shed 9 bases, with 21 bases lying between them.

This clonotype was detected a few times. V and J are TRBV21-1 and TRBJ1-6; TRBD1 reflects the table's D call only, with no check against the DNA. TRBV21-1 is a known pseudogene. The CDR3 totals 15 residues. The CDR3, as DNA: TGTGCCAGCAGCAAAGCGGGGGCGCGGGATTCACCCCTCCACTTT. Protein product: CASSKAGARDSPLHF.

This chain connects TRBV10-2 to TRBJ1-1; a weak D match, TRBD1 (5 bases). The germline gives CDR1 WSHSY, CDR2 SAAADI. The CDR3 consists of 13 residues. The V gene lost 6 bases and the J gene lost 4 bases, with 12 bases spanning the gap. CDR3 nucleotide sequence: TGCGCCAGCAGAGGGGCAGTCTTCACTGAAGCTTTCTTT. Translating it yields CASRGAVFTEAFF.

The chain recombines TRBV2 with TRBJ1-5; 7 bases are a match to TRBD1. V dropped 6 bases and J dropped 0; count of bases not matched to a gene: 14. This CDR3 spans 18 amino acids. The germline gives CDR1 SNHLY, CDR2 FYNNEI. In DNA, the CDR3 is TGTGCCAGCAGGACACACGCGACAGGGCGGTATAGCAATCAGCCCCAGCATTTT. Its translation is CASRTHATGRYSNQPQHF.

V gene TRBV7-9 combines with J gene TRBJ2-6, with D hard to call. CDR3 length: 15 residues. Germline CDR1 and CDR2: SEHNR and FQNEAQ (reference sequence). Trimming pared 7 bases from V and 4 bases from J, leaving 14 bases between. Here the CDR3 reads CASTTPFSGANVLTF. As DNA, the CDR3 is TGTGCCAGCACCACGCCTTTTTCAGGGGCCAACGTCCTGACTTTC.